This T cell receptor (beta chain) was retrieved from a study of shared clonotypes between healthy human individuals. The protocol was immunoSEQ multiplex PCR, while the TCRdb copy is restricted to in-frame clones and leaves out a portion. Of more than 2,000,000 clones listed, around 94% are singletons. The CDR3 spans 17 residues. Trimming cost V 4 bases and J 2 bases, with 20 bases left between them. Germline V gene data show CDR1 as SGHRS and CDR2 as YFSETQ. This TCR derives from a man between 18 and 29 years old in good health. This chain links TRBV5-1 with TRBJ2-3, with D perhaps TRBD1 (6 bases). Sequencing was done on a sample of naive CD4+ T cells sorted from blood. The subset was: CD45RA+ positively selected. CDR3: CASSPGTHGSVTDTQYF. The CDR3 region has the DNA TGCGCCAGCAGCCCTGGGACACATGGGTCGGTCACAGATACGCAGTATTTT.